This T cell receptor beta chain comes out of a study of vaccination effects on CD4 cells after COVID-19. Study context: As their vaccination, participants received two doses of either BNT162b2 or mRNA-1273.

A note on this clone: No antigen is known for it.

Expansion with viral peptide pools was applied to antigen-specific CD4+ T cells by the ViraFEST assay prior to sequencing. Subsequent to ten to eleven days of culture, CD4+ T cells were isolated. It was between March and December 2020 that the person had a SARS-CoV-2 infection confirmed by PCR. The CDR3 contains 14 residues. Trimming took off 1 base at V and 3 bases at J, with 10 bases between the two ends. CDR1 is SEHNR, CDR2 FQNEAQ, per germline (reference sequence). Using immunoSEQ multiplex PCR, the repertoire was profiled, and TCRdb retains in-frame clones only, with some absent. The sample has about 22,000 clones, 76% seen once.

The TCR originated in a human donor who had a prior SARS-CoV-2 infection. The J gene is TRBJ2-7, the V gene TRBV7-9; D not certain. The sample here was CD4+ T cells from PBMCs cultured with SARS-CoV-2 spike peptides, taken before COVID-19 vaccination. CDR3 coding DNA: TGTGCCAGCAGCTTAGTCCCAGAGAACTACGAGCAGTACTTC. Its protein is CASSLVPENYEQYF.